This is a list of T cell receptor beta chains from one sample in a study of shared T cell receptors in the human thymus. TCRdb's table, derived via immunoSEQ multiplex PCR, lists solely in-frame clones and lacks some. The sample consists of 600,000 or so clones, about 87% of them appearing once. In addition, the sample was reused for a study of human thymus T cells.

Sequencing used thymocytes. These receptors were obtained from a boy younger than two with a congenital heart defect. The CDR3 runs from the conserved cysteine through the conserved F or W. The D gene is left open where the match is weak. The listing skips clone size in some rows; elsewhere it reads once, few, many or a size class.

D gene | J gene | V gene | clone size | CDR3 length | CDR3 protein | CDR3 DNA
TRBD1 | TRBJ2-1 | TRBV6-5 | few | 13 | CASTQIGGGEQFF | TGTGCCAGCACCCAGATAGGGGGCGGTGAGCAGTTCTTC
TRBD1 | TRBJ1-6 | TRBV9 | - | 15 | CASSPLPDRESPLHF | TGTGCCAGCAGCCCCCTCCCGGACAGGGAATCACCCCTCCACTTT
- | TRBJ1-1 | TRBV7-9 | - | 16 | CASSGYRTQGNTEAFF | TGTGCCAGCAGCGGCTACAGGACCCAGGGGAACACTGAAGCTTTCTTT
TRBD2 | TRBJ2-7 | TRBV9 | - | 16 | CASSVAEGLAGNEQYF | TGTGCCAGCAGCGTAGCGGAAGGACTAGCGGGAAACGAGCAGTACTTC
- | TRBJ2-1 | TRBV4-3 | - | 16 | CASSQDKREGYNEQFF | TGCGCCAGCAGCCAAGATAAGAGGGAAGGCTACAATGAGCAGTTCTTC
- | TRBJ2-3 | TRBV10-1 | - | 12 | CASSLTGDTQYF | TGCGCCAGCAGTCTGACGGGTGATACGCAGTATTTT
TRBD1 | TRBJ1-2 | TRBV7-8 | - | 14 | CASSKDRGRYGYTF | TGTGCCAGCAGCAAGGACAGGGGGAGGTATGGCTACACCTTC
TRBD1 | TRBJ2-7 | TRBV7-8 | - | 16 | CASTPEGRDRANEQYF | TGTGCCAGCACCCCCGAGGGCCGGGACAGGGCCAACGAGCAGTACTTC
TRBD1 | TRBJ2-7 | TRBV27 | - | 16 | CASSMSQGAHLGEQYF | TGTGCCAGCAGTATGTCGCAGGGGGCCCATCTCGGGGAGCAGTACTTC
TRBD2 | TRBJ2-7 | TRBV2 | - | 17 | CASSERKLAGVAHEQYF | TGTGCCAGCAGTGAAAGAAAACTAGCGGGAGTTGCCCACGAGCAGTACTTC
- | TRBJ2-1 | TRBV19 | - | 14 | CASSIDPQESEQFF | TGTGCCAGTAGTATAGATCCCCAGGAAAGTGAGCAGTTCTTC
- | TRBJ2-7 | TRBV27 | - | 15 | CASGSVSSSYYEQYF | TGTGCCAGCGGGAGTGTTTCATCGAGCTACTACGAGCAGTACTTC
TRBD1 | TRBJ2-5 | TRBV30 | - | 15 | CAWRQRQGPEETQYF | TGTGCCTGGAGACAAAGACAGGGGCCTGAAGAGACCCAGTACTTC
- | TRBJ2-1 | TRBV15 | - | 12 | CATSRVEGKQFF | TGTGCCACCAGCAGAGTGGAGGGCAAGCAGTTCTTC
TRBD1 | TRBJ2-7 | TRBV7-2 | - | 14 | CASSVRDRGDEQYF | TGTGCCAGCAGCGTACGGGACAGGGGCGACGAGCAGTACTTC
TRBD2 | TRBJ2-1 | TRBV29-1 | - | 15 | CSVHTMRGEDNEQFF | TGCAGCGTTCACACAATGCGGGGGGAAGACAATGAGCAGTTCTTC
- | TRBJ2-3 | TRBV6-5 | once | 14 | CASTKRGEPDTQYF | TGTGCCAGCACCAAACGCGGGGAACCAGATACGCAGTATTTT
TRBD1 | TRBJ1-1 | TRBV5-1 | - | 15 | CASSPERGLGTEAFF | TGCGCCAGCAGCCCGGAAAGGGGGCTCGGCACTGAAGCTTTCTTT
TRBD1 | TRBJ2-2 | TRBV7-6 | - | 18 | CASSLSPSTGLLTGELFF | TGTGCCAGCAGCTTATCCCCCTCGACAGGGCTTTTGACCGGGGAGCTGTTTTTT
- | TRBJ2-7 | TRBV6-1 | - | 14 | CASSTSGVVSEQYF | TGTGCCAGCAGTACCTCCGGAGTGGTTAGCGAGCAGTACTTC
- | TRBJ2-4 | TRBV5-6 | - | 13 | CASSFVTENIQYF | TGTGCCAGCAGCTTTGTGACAGAAAACATTCAGTACTTC
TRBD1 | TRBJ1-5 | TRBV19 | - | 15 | CARRPGQGTKQPQHF | TGTGCCAGAAGACCGGGACAGGGGACGAAGCAGCCCCAGCATTTT
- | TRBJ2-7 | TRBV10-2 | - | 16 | CASRTSLTPETYEQYF | TGCGCCAGCAGAACGTCGTTGACTCCCGAAACCTACGAGCAGTACTTC
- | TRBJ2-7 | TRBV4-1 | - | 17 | CASSQGLSGKLSYEQYF | TGCGCCAGCAGCCAAGGCCTCAGCGGAAAACTCTCCTACGAGCAGTACTTC
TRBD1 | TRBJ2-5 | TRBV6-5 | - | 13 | CASSYDRGETQYF | TGTGCCAGCAGTTACGACAGGGGAGAGACCCAGTACTTC
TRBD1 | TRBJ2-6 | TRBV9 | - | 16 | CASSVQGAAGANVLTF | TGTGCCAGCAGCGTACAGGGGGCGGCTGGGGCCAACGTCCTGACTTTC
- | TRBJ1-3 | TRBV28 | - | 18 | CASSCLRGSRAKGNTIYF | TGTGCCAGCAGCTGCCTAAGGGGGTCGAGGGCAAAAGGAAACACCATATATTTT
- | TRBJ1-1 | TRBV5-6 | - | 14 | CASSLEHMNTEAFF | TGTGCCAGCAGCTTGGAACATATGAACACTGAAGCTTTCTTT
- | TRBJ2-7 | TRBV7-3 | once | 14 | CASSPGGENYEQYF | TGTGCCAGCAGCCCCGGTGGTGAGAACTACGAGCAGTACTTC
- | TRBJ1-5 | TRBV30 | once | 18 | CAWRGLRAGKHSNQPQHF | TGTGCCTGGAGGGGCCTTCGGGCGGGCAAACATAGCAATCAGCCCCAGCATTTT
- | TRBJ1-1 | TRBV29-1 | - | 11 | CSVERRQEAFF | TGCAGCGTTGAGAGGCGTCAGGAAGCTTTCTTT
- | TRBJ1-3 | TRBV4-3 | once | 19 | CASSQDRGTGRGPGNTIYF | TGCGCCAGCAGCCAAGATAGGGGGACGGGAAGGGGCCCTGGAAACACCATATATTTT
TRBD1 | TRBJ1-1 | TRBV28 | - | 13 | CASRGQGGTEAFF | TGTGCCAGCCGGGGACAGGGAGGCACTGAAGCTTTCTTT
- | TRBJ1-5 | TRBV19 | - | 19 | CASSIELAGLQVSNQPQHF | TGTGCCAGTAGTATAGAATTGGCAGGTCTCCAGGTCAGCAATCAGCCCCAGCATTTT
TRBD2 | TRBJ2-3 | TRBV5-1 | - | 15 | CASSLGLAGMDTQYF | TGCGCCAGCAGCCTGGGACTAGCGGGGATGGATACGCAGTATTTT
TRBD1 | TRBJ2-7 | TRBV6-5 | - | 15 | CASSAGTGGIYEQYF | TGTGCCAGCAGTGCCGGGACAGGGGGGATCTACGAGCAGTACTTC
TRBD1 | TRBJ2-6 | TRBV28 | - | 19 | CASRHLPGTGGSGANVLTF | TGTGCCAGCAGGCACCTTCCCGGGACAGGGGGCTCTGGGGCCAACGTCCTGACTTTC
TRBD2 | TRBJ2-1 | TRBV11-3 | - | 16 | CASSPRTSGSGNEQFF | TGTGCCAGCAGCCCTCGGACTAGCGGGAGTGGCAATGAGCAGTTCTTC
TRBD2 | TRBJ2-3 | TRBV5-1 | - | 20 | CASSASNSGGRDNCTDTQYF | TGCGCCAGCAGCGCGTCTAACAGCGGGGGGCGTGATAACTGCACAGATACGCAGTATTTT
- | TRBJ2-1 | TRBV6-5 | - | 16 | CASSYLGGSSYNEQFF | TGTGCCAGCAGTTACCTAGGGGGAAGCTCCTACAATGAGCAGTTCTTC
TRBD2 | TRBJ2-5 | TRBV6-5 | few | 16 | CASSYPVGTRGETQYF | TGTGCCAGCAGTTACCCCGTCGGGACTAGGGGAGAGACCCAGTACTTC
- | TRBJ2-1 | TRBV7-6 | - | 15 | CASSQIASSYNEQFF | TGTGCCAGCAGCCAAATAGCGAGCTCCTACAATGAGCAGTTCTTC
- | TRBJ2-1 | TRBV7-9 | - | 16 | CASSLEGQPRDNEQFF | TGTGCCAGCAGCTTAGAAGGACAGCCAAGGGACAATGAGCAGTTCTTC
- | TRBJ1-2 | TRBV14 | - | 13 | CASSRTGSYGYTF | TGTGCCAGCAGCCGAACAGGGAGCTATGGCTACACCTTC
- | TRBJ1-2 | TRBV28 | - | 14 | CASSFGRDSRGYTF | TGTGCCAGCAGTTTCGGCCGGGACTCTCGGGGCTACACCTTC